What follows are 28 T cell receptor beta chains derived from one specimen sequenced in a study of T cell clones after liver transplantation (dated by TCRdb to about 2019). The library was made by the immunoSEQ multiplex PCR assay. TCRdb retrieved this table from immuneACCESS and kept in-frame rearrangements only. Not all clones are present; in checked studies, unresolved V genes account for under half, and no reason is known for the remainder. This sample is represented by 65,000 to 70,000 clones; 80% to 95% of them were singletons. 0.85% to 1% of the sample comes from the top ten. The specimen was CD4+ T cells from blood, collected about 26 months after liver transplant. The origin of the receptors is a human patient who received a liver transplant. Following a transplant, some T cells may be graft donor cells, not patient cells.

The chain links TRBV6-5 to TRBJ2-2; weak D call: TRBD2 (6 bases). This CDR3 is 12 amino acids long. The V gene lost 8 bases and the J gene lost 8 bases, with 12 bases spanning the gap. The germline V gene has CDR1 MNHEY and CDR2 SVGAGI. The CDR3 DNA follows: TGTGCCAGCCGGAGGGTCGAAGGGGAGCTGTTTTTT. Translated: CASRRVEGELFF.

This chain links TRBV14 with TRBJ2-5, with 9 bases aligning to TRBD2. This CDR3 is 18 amino acids long. V lost 4 bases, J lost 5 bases, and 17 bases stayed unmatched. Germline loops: CDR1 SGHDN, CDR2 FVKESK. CDR3 sequence: CASSRPRRTSDGGETQYF. In DNA form, the CDR3 reads TGTGCCAGCAGCCGCCCGAGGAGGACTAGCGACGGGGGGGAGACCCAGTACTTC.

The chain couples TRBV5-1 to TRBJ2-2, with TRBD1 matching 9 bases. CDR1 is SGHRS, CDR2 YFSETQ, per germline. V lost 2 bases to trimming and J lost 5 bases; unmatched junction nucleotides: 7. This CDR3 spans 16 amino acids. This CDR3 reads CASSFPRQGGTGELFF. The CDR3 DNA reads as TGCGCCAGCAGCTTCCCTCGACAGGGGGGGACCGGGGAGCTGTTTTTT.

The chain has TRBV11-2 and TRBJ2-2, with 7 positions matching TRBD2. The junction had 6 bases not matched to a gene; V was cut back by 5 bases and J by 3 bases. Germline lookup yields CDR1 SGHAT and CDR2 FQNNGV. CDR3 length equals 15 residues. The CDR3 nucleotides read TGTGCCAGCAGCCCAACGGCGGGAGACACCGGGGAGCTGTTTTTT. Protein sequence: CASSPTAGDTGELFF.

The V and J genes are TRBV6-5 and TRBJ2-7; D possibly corresponds to TRBD1 (5 bases). V was shortened by 3 bases and J by 6 bases, with 12 bases between the two germline ends. There are 13 residues in the CDR3. Germline V CDR1 and CDR2: MNHEY, SVGAGI. In DNA, the CDR3 is TGTGCCAGCAGTTATCGCCAGGGTGGCGAGCAGTACTTC. Protein product: CASSYRQGGEQYF.

This chain joins TRBV18 and TRBJ2-1; TRBD2 matches 12 bases. There are 17 residues in the CDR3. Germline CDR1 is KGHSH and CDR2 is LQKENI. After removal of 3 bases from V and 8 bases from J, the junction contained 11 bases not matched to a gene. CDR3 coding DNA: TGTGCCAGCTCACCTTTGGGACTAGCGGGTGTGGGCCATGAGCAGTTCTTC. Translating gives CASSPLGLAGVGHEQFF. Full variable domain (missing parts from reference TRBV18 and TRBJ2-1): NAGVMQNPRHLVRRRGQEARLRCSPMKGHSHVYWYRQLPEEGLKFMVYLQKENIIDESGMPKERFSAEFPKEGPSILRIQQVVRGDSAAYFCASSPLGLAGVGHEQFFGPGTRLTVL.

This rearrangement joins TRBV6-5 to TRBJ2-5; 10 bases line up with TRBD2. Germline assignment: CDR1 MNHEY and CDR2 SVGAGI. The trim removed 10 bases at V and 3 bases at J, leaving 2 bases unmatched. The CDR3 covers 12 residues. The CDR3 spells CATSGSEETQYF. In DNA, the CDR3 is TGTGCCACTAGCGGGAGCGAAGAGACCCAGTACTTC.

This chain connects TRBV6-4 to TRBJ2-2; 10 nucleotides line up with TRBD2. The CDR3 length is 17 residues. V lost 2 bases to trimming and J lost 2 bases; unmatched junction nucleotides: 5. Germline-derived CDR1 and CDR2 are MRHNA and SNTAGT. CDR3: CASSDGAGGPNTGELFF. DNA of the CDR3: TGTGCCAGCAGTGACGGAGCGGGAGGGCCTAACACCGGGGAGCTGTTTTTT.

The chain uses TRBV5-6 and TRBJ2-5; 11 nucleotides line up with TRBD2. Germline CDR1 reads SGHDT; CDR2 reads YYEEEE. The CDR3 length is 15 residues. The ends lost 3 bases at V and 8 bases at J; junction bases unmatched: 9. CDR3 bases: TGTGCCAGCAGCTCCGGGACTAGCGGTCAGAAAACCCAGTACTTC. This sequence encodes CASSSGTSGQKTQYF.

This clone is a singleton in its sample. This chain connects TRBV6-5 to TRBJ2-7; 7 nucleotides agree with TRBD1. V was clipped by 8 bases and J by 3 bases; unmatched bases: 7. There are 13 residues in the CDR3. Per germline, CDR1 MNHEY and CDR2 SVGAGI. CDR3 protein: CASLSYRGYEQYF. The CDR3 coding sequence is TGTGCCAGCTTAAGTTACAGGGGCTACGAGCAGTACTTC.

The CDR3 spells CASSSRRGTNEKLFF. CDR3 in DNA: TGTGCCAGCAGTTCTCGGAGGGGAACTAATGAAAAACTGTTTTTT. V gene TRBV28 combines with J gene TRBJ1-4; D possibly corresponds to TRBD1 (5 bases). Germline CDR1 reads MDHEN; CDR2 reads SYDVKM. Deletions cut 4 bases from V and 1 base from J, with 10 bases between. This CDR3 region has 15 residues. The full variable domain, completed using reference TRBV28 and TRBJ1-4, is DVKVTQSSRYLVKRTGEKVFLECVQDMDHENMFWYRQDPGLGLRLIYFSYDVKMKEKGDIPEGYSVSREKKERFSLILESASTNQTSMYLCASSSRRGTNEKLFFGSGTQLSVL.

The chain recombines TRBV10-2 with TRBJ2-5; D uncertain. The CDR3 extends over 14 amino acids. Trimming stripped 6 bases from V and 1 base from J, with 12 bases between. Germline V gene data show CDR1 as WSHSY and CDR2 as SAAADI. CDR3 sequence (DNA): TGCGCCAGCAGCTCTCAGAGCACCCAAGAGACCCAGTACTTC. This gives the protein CASSSQSTQETQYF.

This clone is medium-sized. J is TRBJ1-3 and V is TRBV19; 8 nucleotides match TRBD1. In germline, CDR1 is LNHDA, CDR2 SQIVND (reference sequence). The CDR3 has 16 amino acids. V shed 4 bases and J 0 bases; nucleotides not matched to a gene: 5. The CDR3 reads CASSTGTGNSGNTIYF. The CDR3 coding sequence is TGTGCCAGTAGTACCGGGACAGGCAACTCTGGAAACACCATATATTTT.

The chain combines TRBV7-2 with TRBJ1-5; D is undetermined. V was cut by 1 base and J by 6 bases, with 4 bases left in between. Germline-derived CDR1 and CDR2 are SGHTA and FQGNSA. The CDR3 is 12 residues long. The CDR3 sequence: CASSLGVQPQHF. CDR3 in DNA: TGTGCCAGCAGCTTAGGGGTTCAGCCCCAGCATTTT.

The chain joins TRBV4-1 to TRBJ2-1, with D unresolved. V lost 4 bases, J lost 1 base, and 11 bases lay in between. The CDR3 is made up of 15 amino acids. Per germline, CDR1 MGHRA and CDR2 YSYEKL. This CDR3 reads CASSPTGPSYNEQFF. The DNA for the CDR3 is TGCGCCAGCAGCCCCACCGGGCCGTCCTACAATGAGCAGTTCTTC.

The rearrangement uses TRBV2 and TRBJ2-1; D remains unclear. CDR1 and CDR2 (germline): SNHLY, FYNNEI. Trimming removed 5 bases at V and 5 bases at J, with 10 bases between. There are 13 residues in the CDR3. The chain's CDR3 is CASSRYGDNEQFF. CDR3 nucleotide sequence: TGTGCCAGCAGTCGATACGGAGACAATGAGCAGTTCTTC. Full variable domain (outside the CDR3, taken from reference TRBV2 and TRBJ2-1): EPEVTQTPSHQVTQMGQEVILRCVPISNHLYFYWYRQILGQKVEFLVSFYNNEISEKSEIFDDQFSVERPDGSNFTLKIRSTKLEDSAMYFCASSRYGDNEQFFGPGTRLTVL.

The chain combines TRBV18 with TRBJ2-5; a possible D gene is TRBD1 (6 bases). V lost 3 bases and J lost 5, with 22 bases in between. The CDR3 spans 17 residues. CDR1 KGHSH and CDR2 LQKENI come from the germline V gene. The CDR3 region has the DNA TGTGCCAGCTCACCTTTAGGATCCCAGGGGCGCCCGGAGACCCAGTACTTC. Translation: CASSPLGSQGRPETQYF.

The gene calls are TRBV19 and TRBJ2-7; D possibly matches TRBD1 or TRBD2 (5 bases each). Looked up from germline, CDR1 is LNHDA and CDR2 is SQIVND (reference sequence). The CDR3 is made up of 12 amino acids. Trimming removed 5 bases at V and 6 bases at J, with 11 bases between. CDR3 in DNA: TGTGCCAGTAGTCAAATGAGGGGCGAGCAGTACTTC. It is translated as CASSQMRGEQYF.

V usage is TRBV15 and J usage is TRBJ2-7, with D possibly being TRBD2 (5 bases). The length of the CDR3 is 14 residues. V lost 0 bases and J 1 base, leaving 7 bases between the germline ends. The germline CDR1 and CDR2 sequences are LNHNV and YYDKDF (reference sequence). The CDR3 region has the DNA TGTGCCACCAGCAGAGAAAGACTATCCTACGAGCAGTACTTC. Protein product: CATSRERLSYEQYF.

J is TRBJ2-3 and V is TRBV7-9, with D tentatively TRBD1 (5 bases). CDR3 length: 13 residues. The germline V and J ends were trimmed by 6 bases and 6 bases, with 13 bases remaining between them. Per the germline V gene, CDR1 is SEHNR and CDR2 is FQNEAQ (reference sequence). The CDR3 spells CASRSTPGDTQYF. CDR3 coding DNA: TGTGCCAGCAGATCGACGCCAGGGGATACGCAGTATTTT.

The chain carries TRBV19 and TRBJ2-5; TRBD2 matches 13 bases. Germline V lookup: CDR1 LNHDA, CDR2 SQIVND (reference sequence). This CDR3 comprises 14 residues. After removal of 5 bases from V and 5 bases from J, the junction contained 2 bases not matched to a gene. CDR3 nucleotides: TGTGCCAGTAGTGGGACTAGCGGGATTGAGACCCAGTACTTC. It codes for CASSGTSGIETQYF.

The V gene is TRBV15, the J gene TRBJ2-7; perhaps TRBD2 as D (6 bases). This CDR3 region has 16 residues. CDR1 is LNHNV, CDR2 YYDKDF, per germline (reference sequence). Trimming stripped 0 bases from V and 4 bases from J, with 16 bases between. The CDR3 here is CATSRDGGAGLYEQYF. CDR3 in DNA: TGTGCCACCAGCAGAGATGGGGGTGCGGGGCTTTACGAGCAGTACTTC.

This clone has just one count. The chain links TRBV7-3 to TRBJ2-6, with 11 bases matching TRBD1. Looked up from germline, CDR1 is SGHTA and CDR2 is FQGTGA. V trimming: 5 bases; J trimming: 3 bases; junction bases outside the gene matches: 12. The CDR3 covers 19 residues. CDR3 residues: CASSPRTGGDARGANVLTF. The DNA of the CDR3 is TGTGCCAGCAGCCCCAGGACAGGGGGCGATGCTCGTGGGGCCAACGTCCTGACTTTC.

The V call is TRBV4-1, the J call TRBJ1-1; D is uncertain. The CDR3 has 13 amino acids. From germline, CDR1 is MGHRA and CDR2 YSYEKL. The ends were cut back, 0 bases at V and 4 bases at J, with 6 bases in the middle. CDR3 loop: CASSQDRSTEAFF. Here the CDR3 DNA reads TGCGCCAGCAGCCAAGATCGTAGCACTGAAGCTTTCTTT.

The rearrangement links TRBV7-9 to TRBJ2-1, with 9 bases identical to TRBD2. The J segment lost 9 bases and the V segment lost 5 bases, leaving 11 bases of the junction unmatched. The CDR3 length is 15 residues. Germline V CDR1 and CDR2: SEHNR, FQNEAQ (reference sequence). The CDR3 is CASSATGTSRSEQFF. The CDR3 DNA follows: TGTGCCAGCAGCGCTACCGGGACTAGCCGGAGTGAGCAGTTCTTC. The full variable domain, its missing parts supplied by reference TRBV7-9 and TRBJ2-1, is DTGVSQNPRHKITKRGQNVTFRCDPISEHNRLYWYRQTLGQGPEFLTYFQNEAQLEKSRLLSDRFSAERPKGSFSTLEIQRTEQGDSAMYLCASSATGTSRSEQFFGPGTRLTVL.

This clone was recorded a few times. The chain uses TRBV2 and TRBJ2-7; the D gene is possibly TRBD2 (5 bases). The length of the CDR3 is 13 residues. Germline lookup yields CDR1 SNHLY and CDR2 FYNNEI. With 9 bases removed from V and 7 bases from J, the gap between germline ends came to 19 bases. The CDR3 sequence is CASVQGLSQEQYF. The CDR3 DNA is TGTGCCAGTGTCCAAGGACTCTCTCAGGAGCAGTACTTC.

This sequence joins TRBV28 and TRBJ2-1, with D perhaps assigned TRBD1 or TRBD2 (7 bases each). The CDR3 runs 12 residues. The V end was cut by 3 bases, the J end by 10 bases, with 10 bases between. Germline values: CDR1 MDHEN, CDR2 SYDVKM. The CDR3 protein is CASSLGGGEQFF. The CDR3 coding sequence is TGTGCCAGCAGTTTGGGAGGGGGCGAGCAGTTCTTC.

The chain employs TRBV6-5 and TRBJ2-1, with D possibly TRBD1 on 5 matching bases. The CDR3 spans 14 residues. V lost 5 bases to trimming and J lost 2 bases, with 10 bases between them. The V gene's germline CDR1 is MNHEY and CDR2 SVGAGI. The CDR3 loop reads CASSGGQAYNEQFF. The DNA for the CDR3 is TGTGCCAGCAGTGGCGGACAAGCCTACAATGAGCAGTTCTTC.